This T cell receptor (beta chain) was profiled in a study of identical twins. TCRdb called the 5' RACE reads again in MiXCR, with one record for every CDR3 protein. This sample carries about 720,000 distinct CDR3 sequences, about 20% of them seen once, and the ten largest clones take 10% to 15%. This CDR3 has 15 amino acids. V was trimmed by 3 bases and J by 7 bases, leaving 16 bases between them. CDR1 LNHNV and CDR2 YYDKDF come from the germline V gene (reference sequence). The sample was also reused in another study, on T cells expressing NK-cell markers. As reported in that work: Seven HCMV-seropositive donors and one seronegative donor made up the eight sequenced donors. The CD3+CD56-NKG2C+ fraction was also led by these clonotypes in a few donors.

Sequenced input: PBMCs. The chain joins TRBV15 to TRBJ2-1, with D perhaps matching TRBD1 or TRBD2 (5 bases each). The receptor was isolated from a woman aged 18-29 years in good health. The CDR3 region is CATSRGTSAGNEQFF. CDR3 coding DNA: TGTGCCACCAGCAGGGGGACCTCAGCCGGGAATGAGCAGTTCTTC.